These T cell receptor beta chains were read from a single sample in a study of metastatic and nonmetastatic thyroid tumors. TCRdb reanalyzed the PCR reads via MiXCR. The table records some 5,000 clones, around 28% of them present only once. The sequencing input was adjacent normal tissue. These receptors all stem from a female donor with papillary thyroid cancer or a benign thyroid nodule (not recorded which). Some clones in this sample may be carry-over from other donors' samples. Both conserved end residues are part of each CDR3. D genes are given only for firm matches. The size of a clone is reported for some rows only, either as once, few or many, or as a class for expanded clones.

size	J	V	D	length	DNA	CDR3
medium-sized	TRBJ2-1	TRBV27	-	15	TGTGCCAGCAGAAAAGGGGGGAGCCGCGGCGGTGAGCAGTTCTTC	CASRKGGSRGGEQFF
-	TRBJ2-7	TRBV28	TRBD1	15	TGTGCCAGCTTGACCGGGACAGGCTATTCCTACGAGCAGTACTTC	CASLTGTGYSYEQYF
medium-sized	TRBJ2-1	TRBV28	TRBD2	15	TGTGCCAGCAGCCGACCGGGACTAGGGTTCGATGAGCAGTTCTTC	CASSRPGLGFDEQFF
-	TRBJ2-2	TRBV5-1	TRBD2	16	TGCGCCAGCAGTCAGGGACATAGCGGGAATCCCGGGGAGCTGTTTTTT	CASSQGHSGNPGELFF
medium-sized	TRBJ1-6	TRBV20-1	-	14	TGCAGCTGGGGGGCAGGGGCAATGAATTCACCCCTCCACTTT	CSWGAGAMNSPLHF
few	TRBJ1-1	TRBV19	-	13	TGTGCCAGTAGTTCGCAAAGTGGCACTGAAGCTTTCTTT	CASSSQSGTEAFF
large	TRBJ1-6	TRBV27	-	15	TGTGCCAGCAGTTCCGGGACCGTTCCTAATTCACCCCTCCACTTT	CASSSGTVPNSPLHF
medium-sized	TRBJ2-1	TRBV9	TRBD2	16	TGTGCCAGCAGCCCCAGTGGGGGGGGACTCATGGATGAGCAGTTCTTC	CASSPSGGGLMDEQFF
few	TRBJ2-7	TRBV24-1	-	13	TGTGCCACCAGTGATCCCGGGGGATACGAGCAGTACTTC	CATSDPGGYEQYF
medium-sized	TRBJ2-3	TRBV7-3	-	13	TGTGCCAGCAGCTTTAGGGGTACGGATACGCAGTATTTT	CASSFRGTDTQYF
-	TRBJ2-7	TRBV4-1	-	15	TGCGCCAGCAGCCAAGACGCGGGTAAAGGCTACGAGCAGTACTTC	CASSQDAGKGYEQYF
-	TRBJ1-4	TRBV9	-	18	TGTGCCAGCAGCGCTTCGCCCCTCATGGACAGCAATAATGAAAAACTGTTTTTT	CASSASPLMDSNNEKLFF
few	TRBJ1-2	TRBV27	-	13	TGTGCCAGCAGTTTAGGAACAACCAACGGCTACACCTTC	CASSLGTTNGYTF
-	TRBJ1-1	TRBV20-1	-	12	TGCAGTGCCCCCACCGTGGGAGCCGAAGCTTTCTTT	CSAPTVGAEAFF
many	TRBJ2-1	TRBV6-1	TRBD2	15	TGTGCCAGCAGTGAATGGGCTAGCGGACACAATGAGCAGTTCTTC	CASSEWASGHNEQFF
-	TRBJ2-3	TRBV4-1	TRBD2	17	TGCGCCAGCAGCCAAGTCGGTATGCGGGAGGGGGCAGATACGCAGTATTTT	CASSQVGMREGADTQYF
few	TRBJ1-1	TRBV6-5	TRBD1	15	TGTGCCAGCAGTTACTCGCGGACAGGGAGTACTGAAGCTTTCTTT	CASSYSRTGSTEAFF
few	TRBJ1-2	TRBV10-2	-	16	TGCGCCAGCAGTAGGTTAAGACATGGGGGTTTATATGGCTACACCTTC	CASSRLRHGGLYGYTF
-	TRBJ1-2	TRBV5-6	TRBD1	16	TGTGCCAGCAGCTTACCCGACAGGGGGCCCAACTATGGCTACACCTTC	CASSLPDRGPNYGYTF
medium-sized	TRBJ1-2	TRBV18	TRBD1	13	TGTGCCAGCTCAGGACAGGCCAACTATGGCTACACCTTC	CASSGQANYGYTF
few	TRBJ1-2	TRBV6-1	-	12	TGTGCCAGCAGCATTTCGGACTATGGCTACACCTTC	CASSISDYGYTF
-	TRBJ1-4	TRBV4-1	-	16	TGCGCCAGCAGCCAAGGCCGGGACCATCGCCGGGAAAAACTGTTTTTT	CASSQGRDHRREKLFF
-	TRBJ1-6	TRBV20-1	-	15	TGCAGTGCTAGGCTTATACTCTCCTATAATTCACCCCTCCACTTT	CSARLILSYNSPLHF
medium-sized	TRBJ2-7	TRBV20-1	-	12	TGCAGTGCTAGAGGGACCCTCTACGAGCAGTACTTC	CSARGTLYEQYF
-	TRBJ2-1	TRBV24-1	-	14	TGTGCCACCAGTGACCCTACTAATAACAATGAGCAGTTCTTC	CATSDPTNNNEQFF
-	TRBJ2-3	TRBV7-3	-	13	TGTGCCAGCAGCTTTAGGGGTACTTATACGCAGTATTTT	CASSFRGTYTQYF
medium-sized	TRBJ2-3	TRBV27	TRBD2	15	TGTGCCAGCAGTTCACTAGCGGCCTCCACAGATACGCAGTATTTT	CASSSLAASTDTQYF
-	TRBJ2-1	TRBV20-1	TRBD2	17	TGCAGTGCCCGGACTAGCGGGGGAACAAACTCCTACAATGAGCAGTTCTTC	CSARTSGGTNSYNEQFF
few	TRBJ2-5	TRBV28	TRBD2	17	TGTGCCAGCAGTTCGTCGGCTAGCGGGAGGGATTCTGGGACCCAGTACTTC	CASSSSASGRDSGTQYF
medium-sized	TRBJ2-1	TRBV15	TRBD2	16	TGTGCCACCAGCAAGAGGAGCGGGAGGGGACGGGGGGAGCAGTTCTTC	CATSKRSGRGRGEQFF
many	TRBJ2-7	TRBV5-4	TRBD2	15	TGTGCCAGCAGCTTGGCCGGGAGGGCCGGGGACGAGCAGTACTTC	CASSLAGRAGDEQYF
medium-sized	TRBJ2-5	TRBV5-1	TRBD2	15	TGCGCCAGCAGCTTGGATGGGACTAGCACGGAGACCCAGTACTTC	CASSLDGTSTETQYF
-	TRBJ2-7	TRBV2	-	14	TGTGCCAGCGTCCCGCCGGTTACGAACTACGAGCAGTACTTC	CASVPPVTNYEQYF
medium-sized	TRBJ2-3	TRBV6-1	-	14	TGTGCCAGCAGTTCCCGGTTCAGCACAGATACGCAGTATTTT	CASSSRFSTDTQYF
-	TRBJ2-7	TRBV11-2	-	13	TGTGCCAGCAGCCGAGGGGATTTTGGAAAGCAGTACTTC	CASSRGDFGKQYF
-	TRBJ1-1	TRBV9	TRBD1	13	TGTGCCAGCAGCCAGGGGGTCAACACTGAAGCTTTCTTT	CASSQGVNTEAFF
few	TRBJ1-4	TRBV13	TRBD1	17	TGTGCCAGCAGCTTAAAGGGACAGGGATCAACTAATGAAAAACTGTTTTTT	CASSLKGQGSTNEKLFF
-	TRBJ2-7	TRBV27	-	15	TGTGCCAGCAGTTTCCTCGGGGACGCTAACTACGAGCAGTACTTC	CASSFLGDANYEQYF
-	TRBJ1-5	TRBV12-3/TRBV12-4	-	14	TGTGCCAGCAGTTTAATGGGTAGGGATCAGCCCCAGCATTTT	CASSLMGRDQPQHF
-	TRBJ1-1	TRBV20-1	-	17	TGCAGTGCTAGAGATCTAATGTCGGCACAGTCGAACACTGAAGCTTTCTTT	CSARDLMSAQSNTEAFF
few	TRBJ2-7	TRBV27	TRBD2	16	TGTGCCAGCAGTTTATTGGGGTCTAGCGGGAGGCTAAAGCAGTACTTC	CASSLLGSSGRLKQYF
-	TRBJ2-3	TRBV2	TRBD2	16	TGTGCCAGCAGTGGGGCTAGCGGGAGTAGAGGGGATACGCAGTATTTT	CASSGASGSRGDTQYF
medium-sized	TRBJ1-1	TRBV20-1	-	12	TGCAGTCGATTGGGCCTAGGTACTGAAGCTTTCTTT	CSRLGLGTEAFF
-	TRBJ1-2	TRBV20-1	-	12	TGCAGTGCTAGTCACGGGGACTATGGCTACACCTTC	CSASHGDYGYTF
-	TRBJ1-1	TRBV29-1	-	13	TGCAGCGTTGTGGAAGGACAGAACACTGAAGCTTTCTTT	CSVVEGQNTEAFF
-	TRBJ1-5	TRBV4-1	-	15	TGCGCCAGCAGCCAAGTTCCTGGCAGCAATCGGCCCCAGCATTTT	CASSQVPGSNRPQHF
medium-sized	TRBJ2-3	TRBV6-2/TRBV6-3	-	16	TGTGCCAGCAGTTACCTAGAGGCCTCTAGCACAGATACGCAGTATTTT	CASSYLEASSTDTQYF
medium-sized	TRBJ1-1	TRBV9	-	12	TGTGCCAGCAGCGGGAGCAACACTGAAGCTTTCTTT	CASSGSNTEAFF
-	TRBJ2-1	TRBV28	TRBD2	15	TGTGCCAGCAGCCGACCGGGACTAACCTACAATGAGCAGTTCTTC	CASSRPGLTYNEQFF
large	TRBJ1-1	TRBV28	-	13	TGTGCCAGCAGTTTCCCCCAGACGGACGAAGCTTTCTTT	CASSFPQTDEAFF
medium-sized	TRBJ2-7	TRBV20-1	TRBD2	13	TGCAGTGCTTCTAGCGGGAGGTCGTACGAGCAGTACTTC	CSASSGRSYEQYF
-	TRBJ2-1	TRBV11-1	TRBD2	16	TGTGCCAGCAGCTTGAGCGGGAGAGGGAGAAACAATGAGCAGTTCTTC	CASSLSGRGRNNEQFF
-	TRBJ1-1	TRBV2	-	15	TGTGCCAGCAGAATCTTCAGCGAACTGAACACTGAAGCTTTCTTT	CASRIFSELNTEAFF
-	TRBJ2-7	TRBV5-1	-	15	TGCGCCAGCAGCTTGGGGTTAGGCAGCTCCTACGAGCAGTACTTC	CASSLGLGSSYEQYF
-	TRBJ2-7	TRBV7-2	-	15	TGTGCCAGCAGCTTGCGTAGCGGAGCCCTTTACGAGCAGTACTTC	CASSLRSGALYEQYF